The text below deals with one T cell receptor beta chain. Its antigen target is currently unknown. No base-level quality is on record; no much larger clone is a single base apart. The V end gives up 0 bases and the J end 4 bases, leaving 9 bases in the junction not matched to a gene. Spanning cysteine to phenylalanine, the CDR3 consists of 17 amino acids. Just CDR3 DNA is preserved here, 51 bases in frame from base 1. The data were obtained in a study of blood T cells in healthy people across ages (dated by TCRdb to between 2015 and 2017). With respect to the entire study: In model experiments, roughly one uniquely barcoded TCR beta cDNA molecule per two T cells was captured by template switching. For two donors (one aged 18 to 29 and one aged 80 or older), the study analyzed two additional independent replicas of 1 million unique cDNA reads from the same blood draw. Age-related changes in TCR beta repertoire diversity were measured in the study by deep sequencing normalized with unique cDNA molecular identifiers. The donors were divided into four age groups: young (average approximately 16 years), middle-aged (over 35), aged (under 70) and long-lived (82). To avoid experimental bias, donors of different ages were randomly spread across the sequencing lanes. Overall results and qualifications from the work: Estimates of total diversity based on one million sequenced T cells were regarded as lower bounds and as underestimates. As age increased, observed TCR beta diversity per million T cells dropped in a roughly linear way, and a significant reduction was already evident by age about 40. The long-lived group showed more naive CD4+ T cells, fewer expanded clones and increased TCR diversity than the aged group, suggesting age selection. A strong correlation was found between observed TCR beta diversity and the percentage of naive T cells measured by flow cytometry. Conclusive comparison of naive and antigen-experienced compartments was prevented by the profiling of bulk unsorted PBMCs. Because donor CMV infection status was unknown, age-related changes in expanded clonotypes were potentially confounded.

The library was prepared using 5' RACE. The instrument was an Illumina HiSeq 2500. The second PCR ran for roughly 7 to 12 cycles and used a J-beta primer mix along with a sample-barcoded 5' primer. A unique molecular identifier was introduced onto each TCR beta cDNA molecule by a template-switch 5' adaptor carrying 12 random nucleotides. Each sample yielded at least 2.5 million CDR3-containing paired-end reads. All of the RNA was converted into first-strand cDNA using the Mint cDNA synthesis kit, with a TRBC-specific oligonucleotide serving as the primer. After uracil-DNA glycosylase treatment, a first 18-cycle PCR used universal primers M1SS and BC2_uni_R on all cDNA. Per the authors' processing: For normalization, 1 million high-quality reads were randomly selected from each sample, with every read carrying a distinct molecular identifier. Instead of being binned into consensus sequences, reads that shared molecular identifiers were thrown out. MiTCR, run with a Q25 quality threshold and the strictest error-elimination algorithm, handled CDR3 identification, clonotype clustering and error correction. A nonparametric unseen species model using Euler transformation provided a lower-bound estimate of total TCR beta diversity. Using fastp trimming at Q25 and MiXCR clonotype assembly, TCRdb reanalyzed the public sequencing data and kept in-frame beta chains. CDR3 protein sequences are deduplicated, and each keeps its most common genes and DNA. For this entry, the V and J calls and clone size follow TCRdb and not the study's own pipeline. This sample has 870,000 or so distinct CDR3 sequences in its table, and under 30% of those were observed once. The ten largest clones add up to around a sixth of the sample.

Systemically healthy Caucasian individuals from Russia, around 39 in total and aged roughly 6 to 95 years, were included as donors. About 9.1 milliliters of peripheral blood were collected from each donor into EDTA-treated Vacutainer tubes. PBMCs were isolated by Ficoll-Paque density-gradient centrifugation, with at least 6 million obtained per sample. Total RNA, at least 6 micrograms per sample, was extracted from PBMCs with Trizol reagent. For every donor, flow cytometry on a PBMC aliquot measured the percentage of naive CD45RAhigh/CD27high T cells. The specimen was blood. The sequence was obtained from a woman of 80 years or more in good health. The V and J segments used are TRBV12-3 or TRBV12-4 and TRBJ2-7; 10 central bases correspond to TRBD2. The DNA reads TGTGCCAGCAGTTTAGCGTTGCTAGCGGGAGCTTTTTACGAGCAGTACTTC. This encodes CASSLALLAGAFYEQYF.